This TCR beta chain was sequenced for a study of blood T cell repertoires in COVID-19. As for the study in general: COVID-19 samples from acute and convalescent phases originated in the United States, Italy and Spain. The analysed material was cDNA or gDNA that came from T cells, B-cell-depleted T cells, or PBMCs.

Original data processing: By means of reference gene primer amplification, nucleated cell counts were estimated. Libraries were prepared by immunoSEQ multiplex PCR; TCRdb keeps only in-frame clonotypes and omits some of them. D and trimming were read from the DNA, whereas the V and J calls and clone size are those reported in that table. The sample has 200,000 to 300,000 clones; about 86% are singletons. Germline lookup yields CDR1 KGHSH and CDR2 LQKENI. Trimming removed 3 bases at V and 1 base at J, with 12 bases between. The CDR3 totals 15 residues. Sequencing input: peripheral blood. The clonotype comes from a woman in her twenties or thirties who had recovered from COVID-19. The V and J genes are TRBV18 and TRBJ1-1; a possible D gene is TRBD1 (5 bases). CDR3 nucleotides: TGTGCCAGCTCACCTCTCGACAGATCGAACACTGAAGCTTTCTTT. Translating gives CASSPLDRSNTEAFF.